This is a list of T cell receptor beta chains from one sample in a study of blood T cell repertoires in COVID-19. Sequenced by immunoSEQ multiplex PCR; TCRdb stores in-frame clones only, minus some. The sample lists fewer than 180,000 clones; around 87% were seen once. Sequenced sample: peripheral blood. The receptors here all came from a woman in her sixties with active or convalescent COVID-19. The CDR3 runs from the conserved cysteine through the conserved F or W. Each record gives: D gene, clone size, V gene, J gene, CDR3 DNA, CDR3 protein. A D gene is named only where the DNA matches it firmly. Size is stated for part of the rows, as once, few or many counts, or as a class when the clone is expanded.

>-|-|TRBV24-1|TRBJ1-1
TGTGCCACCAGTGATTCCATAACTAAGGAAAGGAACACTGAAGCTTTCTTT
CATSDSITKERNTEAFF
>TRBD1|-|TRBV11-2|TRBJ2-7
TGTGCCAGCAGCCTAACGGACAGGGGGTACTACGAGCAGTACTTC
CASSLTDRGYYEQYF
>TRBD2|-|TRBV6-2/TRBV6-3|TRBJ2-7
TGTGCCAGCAGACCTAGCGGGGGAACCTACGAGCAGTACTTC
CASRPSGGTYEQYF
>-|-|TRBV3-1/TRBV3-2|TRBJ1-1
TGTGCCAGCAGCCCACGAGGACAGCTCACTGAAGCTTTCTTT
CASSPRGQLTEAFF
>-|-|TRBV25-1|TRBJ1-4
TGTGCCAGCAGTGAATCCCTTCAGGTAGTTTTGCCAGAAAAACTGTTTTTT
CASSESLQVVLPEKLFF
>-|-|TRBV20-1|TRBJ1-6
TGCAGTGCTAGTACGCAGCGCGGGGGTTCACCCCTCCACTTT
CSASTQRGGSPLHF
>-|-|TRBV7-8|TRBJ2-7
TGTGCCAGCAGCTTAGTAGGAGGGAGCGAGCAGTACTTC
CASSLVGGSEQYF
>-|-|TRBV11-2|TRBJ2-2
TGTGCCAGCAGCTTAAATCCGGGTAACACCGGGGAGCTGTTTTTT
CASSLNPGNTGELFF
>TRBD2|-|TRBV11-2|TRBJ2-1
TGTGCCAGCAGCTTGGAGCGGGGCTCCTACAATGAGCAGTTCTTC
CASSLERGSYNEQFF
>TRBD2|-|TRBV28|TRBJ2-3
TGTGCCAGCAGTCCCGCTAGCGGGGGGGCGACAGATACGCAGTATTTT
CASSPASGGATDTQYF
>-|-|TRBV4-3|TRBJ1-1
TGCGCCAGCAGCCAAGAACCGGGGGACTACACTGAAGCTTTCTTT
CASSQEPGDYTEAFF
>-|few|TRBV19|TRBJ1-1
TGTGCCAGTAGTGCAACAGGGTACACTGAAGCTTTCTTT
CASSATGYTEAFF
>TRBD2|-|TRBV11-3|TRBJ2-3
TGTGCCAGCAGCCAAACTACCGGGACTAGCGGGGGGGCGGATACGCAGTATTTT
CASSQTTGTSGGADTQYF
>-|-|TRBV7-9|TRBJ1-1
TGTGCCAGCAGCTTAGCGGCAGGCTTAATGGCCACTGAAGCTTTCTTT
CASSLAAGLMATEAFF
>-|-|TRBV7-2|TRBJ2-1
TGTGCCAGCAGCCCACCAGGGAATGAGCAGTTCTTC
CASSPPGNEQFF
>-|-|TRBV6-6|TRBJ1-3
TGTGCCAGCAGTTACCAGGGAACTGCTGGAAACACCATATATTTT
CASSYQGTAGNTIYF
>-|-|TRBV29-1|TRBJ1-4
TGCAGCGTTACCCACGGGGGTGATAATGAAAAACTGTTTTTT
CSVTHGGDNEKLFF
>TRBD1|-|TRBV6-2/TRBV6-3|TRBJ2-2
TGTGCCAGCAGTTACTCTGGGACAGCTAACACCGGGGAGCTGTTTTTT
CASSYSGTANTGELFF
>-|-|TRBV11-3|TRBJ1-1
TGTGCCAGCAGCCAGGGAGGGGGAACTGAAGCTTTCTTT
CASSQGGGTEAFF
>-|-|TRBV6-2/TRBV6-3|TRBJ2-7
TGTGCCAGCAGTTACACAGGTTCCTACGAGCAGTACTTC
CASSYTGSYEQYF
>-|-|TRBV6-5|TRBJ2-3
TGTGCCAGCTGGGGCCCAGATACGCAGTATTTT
CASWGPDTQYF
>TRBD1|-|TRBV6-5|TRBJ1-1
TGTGCCAGCAGTTGGGACAGGGGGCGCATGAACACTGAAGCTTTCTTT
CASSWDRGRMNTEAFF
>TRBD2|-|TRBV6-1|TRBJ2-3
TGTGCCAGCAGTGTCAGGACTAGCGGGGGGGCTGCAGATACGCAGTATTTT
CASSVRTSGGAADTQYF